This T cell receptor beta chain appears in the sequencing data of a study of CD8+ T cells in alopecia areata. Overall study findings and caveats: Affected scalp, especially in alopecia totalis/universalis, had a higher clonality than normal scalp did. Persistence of many expanded lesional clones was seen in scalp and blood during tofacitinib. The study found tofacitinib significantly decreased scalp clonality and expanded CD8+ clones among the top 100.

Extraction and reverse transcription of RNA yielded cDNA as the sequencing template. Some clones are missing from TCRdb's copy, which holds only in-frame ones; the method was immunoSEQ multiplex PCR. The table records 120,000 to 150,000 clones, around 86% of them present only once. The treatment was: oral pan-JAK inhibitor, 5-10 mg twice daily. Cell sorting on a FACSAria was used to separate CD4+ and CD8+ T cells from the PBMCs. The V and J ends lost 4 bases and 6 bases respectively, with 18 bases between them. CDR3 length equals 15 residues. Germline V gene data show CDR1 as MNHEY and CDR2 as SMNVEV (reference sequence). For this clone: As yet, its antigen is unknown.

The J gene is TRBJ1-2, the V gene TRBV27; TRBD1 is a possible D gene (6 bases). The source material was CD8+ T cells sorted from blood, sampled at week 4, from a patient treated with tofacitinib. The TCR sequence derives from a human donor with alopecia areata. The DNA of the CDR3 is TGTGCCAGCAGTTCCAACCCACTCCACAGGGATGGCTACACCTTC. As protein: CASSSNPLHRDGYTF.